This T cell receptor beta chain emerged from a study of T cell changes during pregnancy in multiple sclerosis. The data were produced by immunoSEQ multiplex PCR, yet TCRdb's version contains in-frame clones alone and is incomplete. There are some 99,000 clones in the sample; 93% occur only once, and about 0.95% lies in the top ten. Germline V CDR1 and CDR2: SNHLY, FYNNEI. There are 14 residues in the CDR3. Trimming cost V 11 bases and J 0 bases; bases outside gene matches: 9. The sample was peripheral blood, taken after pregnancy. This rearrangement joins TRBV2 to TRBJ2-5; 7 nucleotides match TRBD2. The receptor comes from a female donor with multiple sclerosis, enrolled in a pregnancy study. The CDR3 sequence: CASEGLADQETQYF. In DNA, the CDR3 is TGTGCCTCTGAAGGGCTAGCGGACCAAGAGACCCAGTACTTC.